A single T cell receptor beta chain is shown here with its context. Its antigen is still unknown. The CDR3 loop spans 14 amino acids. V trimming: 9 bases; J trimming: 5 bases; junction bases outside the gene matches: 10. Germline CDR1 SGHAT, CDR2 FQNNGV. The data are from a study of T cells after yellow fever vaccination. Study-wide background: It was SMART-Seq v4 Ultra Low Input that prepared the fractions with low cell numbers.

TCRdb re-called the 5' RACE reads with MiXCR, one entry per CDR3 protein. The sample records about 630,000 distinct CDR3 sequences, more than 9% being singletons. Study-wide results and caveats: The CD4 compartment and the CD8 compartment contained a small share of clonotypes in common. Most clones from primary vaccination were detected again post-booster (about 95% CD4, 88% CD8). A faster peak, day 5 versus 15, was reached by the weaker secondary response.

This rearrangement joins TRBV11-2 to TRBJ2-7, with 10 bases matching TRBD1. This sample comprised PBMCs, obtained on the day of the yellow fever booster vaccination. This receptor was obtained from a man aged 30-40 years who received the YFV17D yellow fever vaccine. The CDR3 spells CARQPGQGTHEQYF. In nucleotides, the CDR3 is TGTGCCAGACAACCGGGACAGGGGACCCACGAGCAGTACTTC.